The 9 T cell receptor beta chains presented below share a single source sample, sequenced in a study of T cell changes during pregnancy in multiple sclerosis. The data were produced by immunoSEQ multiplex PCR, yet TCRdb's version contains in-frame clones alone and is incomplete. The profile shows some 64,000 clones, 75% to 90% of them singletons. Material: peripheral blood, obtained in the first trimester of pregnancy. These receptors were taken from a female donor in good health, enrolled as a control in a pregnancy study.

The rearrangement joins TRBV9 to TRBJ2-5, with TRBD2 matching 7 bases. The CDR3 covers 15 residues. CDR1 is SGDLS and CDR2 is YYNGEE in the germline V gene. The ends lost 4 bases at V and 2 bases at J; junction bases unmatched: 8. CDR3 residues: CASSPSLAVQETQYF. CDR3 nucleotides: TGTGCCAGCAGCCCCAGTCTAGCGGTTCAAGAGACCCAGTACTTC.

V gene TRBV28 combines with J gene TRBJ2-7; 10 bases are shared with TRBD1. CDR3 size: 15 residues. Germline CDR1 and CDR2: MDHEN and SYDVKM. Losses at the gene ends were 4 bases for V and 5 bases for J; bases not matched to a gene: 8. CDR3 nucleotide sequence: TGTGCCAGCAGTTCCACGGGACAGGGGACCCACGAGCAGTACTTC. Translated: CASSSTGQGTHEQYF. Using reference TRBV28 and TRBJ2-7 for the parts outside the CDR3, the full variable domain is DVKVTQSSRYLVKRTGEKVFLECVQDMDHENMFWYRQDPGLGLRLIYFSYDVKMKEKGDIPEGYSVSREKKERFSLILESASTNQTSMYLCASSSTGQGTHEQYFGPGTRLTVT.

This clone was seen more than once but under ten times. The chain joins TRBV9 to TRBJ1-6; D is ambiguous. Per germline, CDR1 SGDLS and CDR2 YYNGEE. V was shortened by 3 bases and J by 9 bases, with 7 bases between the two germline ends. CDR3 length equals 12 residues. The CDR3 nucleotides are TGTGCCAGCAGCGATCTAAGTTCACCCCTCCACTTT. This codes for CASSDLSSPLHF.

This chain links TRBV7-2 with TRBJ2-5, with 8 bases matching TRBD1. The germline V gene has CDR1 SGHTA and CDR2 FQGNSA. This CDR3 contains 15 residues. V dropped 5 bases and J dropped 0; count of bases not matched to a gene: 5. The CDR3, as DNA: TGTGCCAGCAGCCAGACAGGGGCCTACCAAGAGACCCAGTACTTC. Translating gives CASSQTGAYQETQYF.

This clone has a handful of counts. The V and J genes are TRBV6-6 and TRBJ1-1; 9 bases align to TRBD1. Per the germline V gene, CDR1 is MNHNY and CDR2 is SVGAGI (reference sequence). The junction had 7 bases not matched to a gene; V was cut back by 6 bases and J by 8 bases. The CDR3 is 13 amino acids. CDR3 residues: CASSLDRGIEAFF. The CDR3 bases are TGTGCCAGCAGCTTGGACAGGGGTATAGAAGCTTTCTTT.

CDR3 bases: TGTGCCACCGACGGCGGGGTTAAGGGCCAGCCCCAGCATTTT. Its translation is CATDGGVKGQPQHF. The rearrangement uses TRBV19 and TRBJ1-5; no definite D call. The V end was cut by 10 bases, the J end by 7 bases, with 20 bases between. The CDR3 runs 14 residues. CDR1 is LNHDA, CDR2 SQIVND, per germline (reference sequence). Looking up the rest from reference TRBV19 and TRBJ1-5 gives the full variable domain: DGGITQSPKYLFRKEGQNVTLSCEQNLNHDAMYWYRQDPGQGLRLIYYSQIVNDFQKGDIAEGYSVSREKKESFPLTVTSAQKNPTAFYLCATDGGVKGQPQHFGDGTRLSIL.

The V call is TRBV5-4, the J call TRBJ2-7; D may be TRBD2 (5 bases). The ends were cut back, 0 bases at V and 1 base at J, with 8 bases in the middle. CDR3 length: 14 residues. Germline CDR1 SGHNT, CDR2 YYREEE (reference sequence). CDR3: CASSLAGVSYEQYF. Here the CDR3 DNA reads TGTGCCAGCAGCTTGGCCGGGGTTTCCTACGAGCAGTACTTC.

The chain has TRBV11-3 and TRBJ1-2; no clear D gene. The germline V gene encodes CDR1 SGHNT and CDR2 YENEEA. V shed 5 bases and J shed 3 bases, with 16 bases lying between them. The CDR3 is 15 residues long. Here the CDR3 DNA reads TGTGCCAGCAGCGATTATGGACGGGGAGACTATGGCTACACCTTC. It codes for CASSDYGRGDYGYTF.

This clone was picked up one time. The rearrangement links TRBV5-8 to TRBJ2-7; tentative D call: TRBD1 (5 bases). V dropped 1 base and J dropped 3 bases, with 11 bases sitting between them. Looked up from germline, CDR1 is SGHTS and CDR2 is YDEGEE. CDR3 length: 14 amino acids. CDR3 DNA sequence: TGTGCCAGCAGCTTGACCAGGGCTTACTACGAGCAGTACTTC. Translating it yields CASSLTRAYYEQYF. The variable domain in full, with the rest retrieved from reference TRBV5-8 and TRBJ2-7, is EAGVTQSPTHLIKTRGQQATLRCSPISGHTSVYWYQQALGLGLQFLLWYDEGEERNRGNFPPRFSGRQFPNYSSELNVNALELEDSALYLCASSLTRAYYEQYFGPGTRLTVT.